What follows are 26 T cell receptor beta chains derived from one specimen sequenced in a study of TIL therapy for anti-PD-1-resistant metastatic lung cancer. The libraries were made with immunoSEQ v3. Generated by immunoSEQ multiplex PCR, the TCRdb table keeps only in-frame clones and is missing some. This sample has tens of thousands of clones, with roughly two thirds found just once. Specified time point: pre-treatment sample, taken before nivolumab and TIL therapy. The sample consisted of blood, taken at baseline. The receptor set was obtained from a person aged 25-85 years with non-small cell lung cancer.

The chain combines TRBV6-1 with TRBJ2-3; tentatively, D is TRBD1 (7 bases). Germline CDR1 MNHNS, CDR2 SASEGT. V was cut by 8 bases and J by 0 bases, with 12 bases left in between. This CDR3 region has 14 residues. CDR3 loop: CASAGTASTDTQYF. Written as DNA, the CDR3 is TGTGCCAGCGCGGGGACAGCTAGCACAGATACGCAGTATTTT.

This clone was counted once. The chain has TRBV11-2 and TRBJ2-7; weak D call: TRBD2 (5 bases). The CDR3 runs to 12 residues. CDR1 is SGHAT, CDR2 FQNNGV, per germline. Trimming removed 1 base at V and 7 bases at J, with 8 bases between. CDR3 residues: CASSLVEREQYF. Written as DNA, the CDR3 is TGTGCCAGCAGCTTAGTGGAGCGGGAGCAGTACTTC.

This clone is a singleton in its sample. The rearrangement uses TRBV5-4 and TRBJ1-5, with D hard to call. The CDR3 sequence is 19 residues long. The V and J ends lost 2 bases and 0 bases respectively, with 21 bases between them. CDR1 is SGHNT, CDR2 YYREEE, per germline (reference sequence). The CDR3 protein is CASSLDLGSPIYSNQPQHF. The DNA for the CDR3 is TGTGCCAGCAGCTTAGATTTGGGCAGTCCAATCTATAGCAATCAGCCCCAGCATTTT.

The genes are TRBV7-2 and TRBJ2-1, with TRBD2 identical over 7 bases. The germline V gene encodes CDR1 SGHTA and CDR2 FQGNSA. This CDR3 contains 15 residues. V shed 5 bases and J 6 bases; nucleotides not matched to a gene: 10. CDR3 bases: TGTGCCAGCAGCCCTTCGAGCGGGATGGCCAATGAGCAGTTCTTC. Amino acids: CASSPSSGMANEQFF.

This chain connects TRBV14 to TRBJ2-3; D is possibly TRBD1 (5 bases). The CDR3 totals 16 residues. CDR1 is SGHDN and CDR2 is FVKESK in the germline V gene. The ends were cut back, 0 bases at V and 2 bases at J, with 12 bases in the middle. This CDR3 reads CASSQEQVDDTDTQYF. CDR3 sequence (DNA): TGTGCCAGCAGCCAAGAACAGGTAGATGACACAGATACGCAGTATTTT.

CDR3 in amino acids: CAWSVLLAKNIQYF. CDR3 DNA: TGTGCCTGGAGTGTACTACTAGCCAAAAACATTCAGTACTTC. V is TRBV30 and J is TRBJ2-4; no clear D. The V end was cut by 0 bases, the J end by 0 bases, with 6 bases between. Germline V gene data show CDR1 as GTSNPN and CDR2 as SVGIG (reference sequence). The CDR3 extends over 14 amino acids.

The chain carries TRBV2 and TRBJ2-5; 8 bases are a match to TRBD1. CDR1 SNHLY and CDR2 FYNNEI come from the germline V gene. J was trimmed by 4 bases and V by 7 bases; bases with no gene match: 8. The length of the CDR3 is 14 residues. The CDR3 protein is CASTLQGVGETQYF. CDR3 bases: TGTGCCAGCACCCTACAGGGGGTGGGAGAGACCCAGTACTTC.

The chain carries TRBV2 and TRBJ1-1; D gene unclear. Germline values: CDR1 SNHLY, CDR2 FYNNEI. Trimming left V 6 bases short and J 1 base short, with 6 bases between. The CDR3 runs 12 residues. The CDR3 nucleotides are TGTGCCAGCAGAGCCGGGAACACTGAAGCTTTCTTT. Translating gives CASRAGNTEAFF. Using reference TRBV2 and TRBJ1-1 for the parts outside the CDR3, the full variable domain is EPEVTQTPSHQVTQMGQEVILRCVPISNHLYFYWYRQILGQKVEFLVSFYNNEISEKSEIFDDQFSVERPDGSNFTLKIRSTKLEDSAMYFCASRAGNTEAFFGQGTRLTVV.

Details on this clone: Other nucleotide sequences from this sample produce the same CDR3. The chain links TRBV5-1 to TRBJ2-7; D might be TRBD2 (6 bases). The V and J ends lost 1 base and 7 bases respectively, with 24 bases between them. Per the germline V gene, CDR1 is SGHRS and CDR2 is YFSETQ. CDR3 length: 17 residues. CDR3 protein: CASSLYMTAGTPAEQYF. CDR3 DNA: TGCGCCAGCAGCTTGTATATGACGGCGGGAACTCCGGCTGAGCAGTACTTC.

This clone was seen at least ten times. The gene calls are TRBV28 and TRBJ1-2; tentatively, D is TRBD1 (6 bases). The CDR3 length is 15 residues. V lost 3 bases, J lost 8 bases, and 19 bases lay in between. CDR1 and CDR2 (germline): MDHEN, SYDVKM. The CDR3 protein is CASSFSQGRFPGYTF. CDR3 sequence (DNA): TGTGCCAGCAGTTTCTCACAGGGCAGGTTCCCAGGCTACACCTTC.

The chain uses TRBV5-1 and TRBJ2-5; unclear D gene. V was pared by 0 bases and J by 2 bases, with 8 bases between. Germline CDR1 and CDR2: SGHRS and YFSETQ. The CDR3 has 14 residues. CDR3 protein: CASSLAQPQETQYF. The CDR3 DNA sequence: TGCGCCAGCAGCTTGGCGCAGCCGCAAGAGACCCAGTACTTC.

The V gene is TRBV4-2, the J gene TRBJ2-1, with a possible D match to TRBD2 (5 bases). Germline V lookup: CDR1 LGHNA, CDR2 YNFKEQ. The CDR3 is 16 residues long. Trimming left V 0 bases short and J 1 base short, with 10 bases between. Here the CDR3 reads CASSQEVLVSYNEQFF. DNA of the CDR3: TGTGCCAGCAGCCAAGAGGTACTAGTTTCCTACAATGAGCAGTTCTTC.

The J gene is TRBJ2-3, the V gene TRBV9, with 11 nucleotides matching TRBD1. This CDR3 has 17 amino acids. CDR1 SGDLS and CDR2 YYNGEE come from the germline V gene. J was trimmed by 3 bases and V by 4 bases; bases with no gene match: 10. For the CDR3, the DNA is TGTGCCAGCAGCCCACCCCGGACAGGGGGCGCGACAGATACGCAGTATTTT. Translating gives CASSPPRTGGATDTQYF.

V is TRBV18 and J is TRBJ2-2; D not resolved. The CDR3 runs to 13 residues. CDR1 is KGHSH and CDR2 is LQKENI in the germline V gene. Trimming removed 3 bases at V and 2 bases at J, with 4 bases between. This chain's CDR3 is CASSPGNTGELFF. The CDR3 DNA is TGTGCCAGCTCACCTGGTAACACCGGGGAGCTGTTTTTT.

This clone has a handful of counts. The chain combines TRBV29-1 with TRBJ1-1; 8 nucleotides match TRBD1. The CDR3 is 13 residues long. Germline trimming cut 6 bases from V and 0 bases from J; bases unmatched to any gene: 3. Germline V gives CDR1 SQVTM, CDR2 ANQGSEA. The DNA for the CDR3 is TGCAGCGTAAGGACAGGGTTGAACACTGAAGCTTTCTTT. Translation: CSVRTGLNTEAFF.

The rearrangement links TRBV15 to TRBJ1-5; 9 nucleotides line up with TRBD1. Looked up from germline, CDR1 is LNHNV and CDR2 is YYDKDF (reference sequence). The CDR3 is made up of 19 amino acids. V lost 0 bases to trimming and J lost 5 bases; unmatched junction nucleotides: 14. The CDR3 protein is CATSRDIGTGRVDDQPQHF. CDR3 DNA sequence: TGTGCCACCAGCAGAGATATTGGGACAGGGAGGGTTGACGATCAGCCCCAGCATTTT.

The chain uses TRBV6-5 and TRBJ1-3; D is ambiguous. CDR1 MNHEY and CDR2 SVGAGI come from the germline V gene. V lost 2 bases to trimming and J lost 0 bases, with 5 bases between them. The CDR3 runs 14 residues. CDR3 DNA: TGTGCCAGCAGTTACAGCCACTCTGGAAACACCATATATTTT. It encodes CASSYSHSGNTIYF.

This chain joins TRBV7-2 and TRBJ2-2, with 8 bases fitting TRBD2. Germline CDR1 is SGHTA and CDR2 is FQGNSA. CDR3 length: 16 residues. Unmatched junction bases numbered 8, after V lost 5 bases and J lost 3 bases. The CDR3 reads CASSLRQAGDTGELFF. The CDR3 nucleotides are TGTGCCAGCAGCCTCCGACAAGCGGGGGACACCGGGGAGCTGTTTTTT.

The chain couples TRBV29-1 to TRBJ2-2; D call uncertain. Trimming shortened V by 1 base and J by 5 bases, and 8 bases separated the two germline ends. This CDR3 is built from 13 residues. Germline CDR1 and CDR2: SQVTM and ANQGSEA. The CDR3 DNA reads TGCAGCGTTGAAGGAATGCGGACCGGGGAGCTGTTTTTT. This gives the protein CSVEGMRTGELFF.

This chain joins TRBV11-2 and TRBJ2-7; D uncertain. Germline assignment: CDR1 SGHAT and CDR2 FQNNGV. With 0 bases removed from V and 4 bases from J, the gap between germline ends came to 13 bases. This CDR3 comprises 15 residues. The CDR3 sequence is CASSLEGSASYEQYF. The CDR3 DNA reads as TGTGCCAGCAGCTTAGAAGGGTCGGCCAGTTACGAGCAGTACTTC.

This clone was counted between two and nine times. This chain links TRBV7-9 with TRBJ2-5, with 8 positions matching TRBD2. V was pared by 5 bases and J by 4 bases, with 9 bases of the junction left unmatched. The CDR3 is made up of 15 amino acids. Germline CDR1 SEHNR, CDR2 FQNEAQ (reference sequence). In DNA, the CDR3 is TGTGCCAGCAGCCCTGCGGGGGGAGAAGGAGAGACCCAGTACTTC. Translating gives CASSPAGGEGETQYF.

This clone has only one observation. The V gene is TRBV9, the J gene TRBJ2-1; D ambiguous. Germline V gives CDR1 SGDLS, CDR2 YYNGEE. V was pared by 0 bases and J by 8 bases, with 9 bases between. The CDR3 covers 13 residues. DNA of the CDR3: TGTGCCAGCAGCGTAGCAGTTGAAGATGAGCAGTTCTTC. Translation: CASSVAVEDEQFF.

The J gene is TRBJ1-3, the V gene TRBV4-1; 7 nucleotides agree with TRBD1. V trimming: 3 bases; J trimming: 5 bases; junction bases outside the gene matches: 10. Germline V lookup: CDR1 MGHRA, CDR2 YSYEKL. The CDR3 has 16 residues. For the CDR3, the DNA is TGCGCCAGCAGCCATGCTAGAGACAGGGATCGAAACACCATATATTTT. Translation: CASSHARDRDRNTIYF.

V gene TRBV5-1 combines with J gene TRBJ2-4; perhaps TRBD2 as D (6 bases). CDR3 size: 16 residues. The germline V and J ends were trimmed by 4 bases and 0 bases, with 14 bases remaining between them. Germline CDR1 is SGHRS and CDR2 is YFSETQ. CDR3 coding DNA: TGCGCCAGCAGCCTAGGAGGGGCGCAAGCCAAAAACATTCAGTACTTC. As protein: CASSLGGAQAKNIQYF.

This clone was counted between two and nine times. The V call is TRBV28, the J call TRBJ2-2, with 8 nucleotides matching TRBD1. J gave up 2 bases and V 5 bases, and 4 bases lay outside the gene matches. Germline V gives CDR1 MDHEN, CDR2 SYDVKM. CDR3 length equals 15 residues. The chain's CDR3 is CASSPPGGNTGELFF. In DNA form, the CDR3 reads TGTGCCAGCAGTCCGCCAGGGGGCAACACCGGGGAGCTGTTTTTT.

This chain links TRBV4-1 with TRBJ2-5; tentatively, D is TRBD2 (5 bases). The V gene's germline CDR1 is MGHRA and CDR2 YSYEKL. Trimming shortened V by 1 base and J by 5 bases, and 14 bases separated the two germline ends. The CDR3 totals 15 residues. The CDR3 protein is CASSQGTAREETQYF. The CDR3, as DNA: TGCGCCAGCAGCCAAGGCACAGCGAGGGAGGAGACCCAGTACTTC.